One sample yielded the 29 T cell receptor beta chains listed below, sequenced in a study of shared clonotypes between healthy human individuals. Clones were sequenced by immunoSEQ multiplex PCR, and TCRdb holds only the in-frame ones, with some missing. The sample records approximately 2,000,000 clones, over 85% being singletons. Terminally differentiated effector memory CD45RA+ cells were excluded from the naive CD8 cells, which were CD45RO-negative and positively selected for CCR7. Material for sequencing was naive CD8+ T cells from PBMCs. These receptors all stem from a man aged 18 to 29 in good health. Some clones in this sample may be carry-over from other donors' samples.

V and J are TRBV28 and TRBJ1-5; 11 bases are a match to TRBD1. The V gene end was trimmed by 8 bases and the J gene end by 6 bases; junction bases not matched to a gene: 6. Germline V gene data show CDR1 as MDHEN and CDR2 as SYDVKM. This CDR3 comprises 14 residues. The CDR3 coding sequence is TGTGCCAGCGTGGGACAGGGGGAACGTCAGCCCCAGCATTTT. The encoded protein is CASVGQGERQPQHF. Variable domain in full (rest from reference TRBV28 and TRBJ1-5): DVKVTQSSRYLVKRTGEKVFLECVQDMDHENMFWYRQDPGLGLRLIYFSYDVKMKEKGDIPEGYSVSREKKERFSLILESASTNQTSMYLCASVGQGERQPQHFGDGTRLSIL.

The rearrangement joins TRBV28 to TRBJ2-3; 8 bases align to TRBD2. The J segment lost 15 bases and the V segment lost 5 bases, leaving 7 bases of the junction unmatched. The CDR3 covers 11 residues. Germline V lookup: CDR1 MDHEN, CDR2 SYDVKM. The CDR3, as DNA: TGTGCCAGCAGTCCGGGACTAGATGCATATTTT. This gives the protein CASSPGLDAYF.

V usage is TRBV28 and J usage is TRBJ2-7; 13 bases fit TRBD2. The V segment lost 3 bases and the J segment 7 bases; nucleotides outside the gene matches: 12. CDR1 is MDHEN, CDR2 SYDVKM, per germline. CDR3 length: 17 residues. The CDR3 nucleotides are TGTGCCAGCAGTTTTCGACTAGCGGGAGGCGCGGGGTGGGAGCAGTACTTC. This codes for CASSFRLAGGAGWEQYF.

This rearrangement joins TRBV7-3 to TRBJ1-4; a weak D match, TRBD1 (6 bases). Trimming cost V 2 bases and J 6 bases, with 16 bases left between them. CDR1 is SGHTA, CDR2 FQGTGA, per germline. The CDR3 totals 16 residues. For the CDR3, the DNA is TGTGCCAGCAGCTTACAACGAGGGGGAGGAGATGAAAAACTGTTTTTT. Translated, it gives CASSLQRGGGDEKLFF. Full variable domain (rest looked up from reference TRBV7-3 and TRBJ1-4): GAGVSQTPSNKVTEKGKYVELRCDPISGHTALYWYRQSLGQGPEFLIYFQGTGAADDSGLPNDRFFAVRPEGSVSTLKIQRTERGDSAVYLCASSLQRGGGDEKLFFGSGTQLSVL.

This clone was counted a single time. The chain employs TRBV19 and TRBJ2-1; TRBD2 matches 10 bases. The V and J ends lost 4 bases and 5 bases, in that order; junction bases with no gene match: 2. This CDR3 spans 14 amino acids. Per the germline V gene, CDR1 is LNHDA and CDR2 is SQIVND (reference sequence). The DNA of the CDR3 is TGTGCCAGTAGTAAAGCGGGAGGGAACAATGAGCAGTTCTTC. This codes for CASSKAGGNNEQFF.

V usage is TRBV27 and J usage is TRBJ1-1; D is unclear. V was pared by 3 bases and J by 0 bases, with 5 bases between. The CDR3 totals 13 residues. Germline V lookup: CDR1 MNHEY, CDR2 SMNVEV (reference sequence). CDR3 nucleotide sequence: TGTGCCAGCAGTTTGGCTATGAACACTGAAGCTTTCTTT. Translated: CASSLAMNTEAFF.

The rearrangement links TRBV27 to TRBJ1-5; D unresolved. Germline V gene sequence: CDR1 MNHEY, CDR2 SMNVEV (reference sequence). This CDR3 region has 14 residues. Trimming shortened V by 5 bases and J by 7 bases, and 15 bases separated the two germline ends. The DNA of the CDR3 is TGTGCCAGCAGTCCCCTCCGGGAGCCACAGCCCCAGCATTTT. Translation gives CASSPLREPQPQHF.

The rearrangement links TRBV5-6 to TRBJ2-7; D is possibly TRBD2 (6 bases). The CDR3 has 14 amino acids. Germline CDR1 reads SGHDT; CDR2 reads YYEEEE. V was clipped by 4 bases and J by 4 bases, with 15 bases between them. The CDR3 spells CASSPTSNRYEQYF. CDR3 sequence (DNA): TGTGCCAGCAGCCCGACTAGTAACAGGTACGAGCAGTACTTC.

V gene TRBV28 combines with J gene TRBJ1-6; D call uncertain. Per the germline V gene, CDR1 is MDHEN and CDR2 is SYDVKM. This CDR3 is built from 16 residues. The ends were cut back, 4 bases at V and 0 bases at J, with 10 bases in the middle. The CDR3, as DNA: TGTGCCAGCAGTTCTCATCTTAGCTCCTATAATTCACCCCTCCACTTT. Amino acid sequence: CASSSHLSSYNSPLHF.

This sequence joins TRBV6-5 and TRBJ2-3, with unresolved D. The V end lost 2 bases, the J end lost 1 base, and 10 bases lay between the germline ends. Germline V gives CDR1 MNHEY, CDR2 SVGAGI. The CDR3 spans 15 residues. CDR3 nucleotides: TGTGCCAGCAGTTACGGGGTAGGAGGCACAGATACGCAGTATTTT. This sequence encodes CASSYGVGGTDTQYF.

The genes are TRBV2 and TRBJ2-1; D remains ambiguous. Germline CDR1 SNHLY, CDR2 FYNNEI. The CDR3 is 10 amino acids. The V and J ends lost 5 bases and 8 bases respectively, with 4 bases between them. CDR3 sequence reads: CASSSHEQFF. The CDR3 region has the DNA TGTGCCAGCAGTTCCCATGAGCAGTTCTTC.

The chain couples TRBV2 to TRBJ2-7; D unresolved. V lost 8 bases, J lost 0 bases, and 20 bases lay in between. Germline V gives CDR1 SNHLY, CDR2 FYNNEI. This CDR3 has 16 amino acids. CDR3 region: CASGSSSVFSSYEQYF. The CDR3 DNA reads TGTGCCAGCGGTAGCTCGTCGGTCTTTAGCTCCTACGAGCAGTACTTC.

Of note for this clone: Other DNA sequences of this sample code for an identical CDR3. This chain joins TRBV9 and TRBJ2-7; 7 nucleotides line up with TRBD2. Germline-derived CDR1 and CDR2 are SGDLS and YYNGEE. The V segment lost 3 bases and the J segment 3 bases; nucleotides outside the gene matches: 6. The CDR3 runs 14 residues. The CDR3 region is CASSASGGDYEQYF. For the CDR3, the DNA is TGTGCCAGCAGCGCCTCTGGGGGGGACTACGAGCAGTACTTC.

As for this clone: The sample contains more than one DNA sequence encoding this CDR3. The rearrangement uses TRBV6-5 and TRBJ1-1; no clear D gene. The CDR3 length is 13 residues. With 0 bases removed from V and 5 bases from J, the gap between germline ends came to 7 bases. In germline, CDR1 is MNHEY, CDR2 SVGAGI. Here the CDR3 DNA reads TGTGCCAGCAGTTACTCGGAAGGGACTGAAGCTTTCTTT. This sequence encodes CASSYSEGTEAFF.

CDR3 bases: TGTGCCAGCATGCAGGGAGACTACGAGCAGTACTTC. This gives the protein CASMQGDYEQYF. This sequence joins TRBV27 and TRBJ2-7; either TRBD1 or TRBD2 may fit D (5 bases each). Trimming took off 7 bases at V and 3 bases at J, with 10 bases between the two ends. This CDR3 is built from 12 residues. Germline values: CDR1 MNHEY, CDR2 SMNVEV (reference sequence).

This chain uses TRBV30 with TRBJ1-2; no reliable D call. The CDR3 has 9 residues. The germline gives CDR1 GTSNPN, CDR2 SVGIG (reference sequence). The ends were cut back, 5 bases at V and 5 bases at J, with 3 bases in the middle. CDR3 region: CAWLYGYTF. The CDR3 coding sequence is TGTGCCTGGCTATATGGCTACACCTTC.

This sequence joins TRBV28 and TRBJ2-5; tentative D call: TRBD2 (5 bases). This CDR3 comprises 14 residues. The V end lost 6 bases, the J end lost 2 bases, and 13 bases lay between the germline ends. Per germline, CDR1 MDHEN and CDR2 SYDVKM. The CDR3 spells CASSPTGEQETQYF. The CDR3 DNA is TGTGCCAGCAGCCCCACCGGGGAGCAAGAGACCCAGTACTTC.

The chain uses TRBV30 and TRBJ2-7, with D hard to call. This CDR3 has 15 amino acids. The V end lost 1 base, the J end lost 2 bases, and 15 bases lay between the germline ends. CDR1 and CDR2 from the germline V gene are GTSNPN and SVGIG (reference sequence). The CDR3 sequence is CAWSGFDEYPYEQYF. In nucleotides, the CDR3 is TGTGCCTGGAGTGGCTTCGATGAGTACCCCTACGAGCAGTACTTC.

This chain connects TRBV28 to TRBJ2-5, with 8 bases lining up with TRBD1. The CDR3 runs 14 residues. With 3 bases clipped from V and 5 bases from J, the junction kept 5 bases outside the gene matches. Germline values: CDR1 MDHEN, CDR2 SYDVKM. The DNA of the CDR3 is TGTGCCAGCAGTTTTTTCAGGGGGCGGGAGACCCAGTACTTC. Residues: CASSFFRGRETQYF.

The rearrangement links TRBV7-9 to TRBJ1-2, with D possibly matching TRBD1 (5 bases). CDR3 size: 12 residues. Trimming cost V 4 bases and J 7 bases, with 10 bases left between them. The V gene's germline CDR1 is SEHNR and CDR2 FQNEAQ (reference sequence). The CDR3 loop reads CASSWGGTGYTF. The CDR3 DNA reads TGTGCCAGCAGCTGGGGAGGGACTGGCTACACCTTC. The variable domain in full, with the rest retrieved from reference TRBV7-9 and TRBJ1-2, is DTGVSQNPRHKITKRGQNVTFRCDPISEHNRLYWYRQTLGQGPEFLTYFQNEAQLEKSRLLSDRFSAERPKGSFSTLEIQRTEQGDSAMYLCASSWGGTGYTFGSGTRLTVV.

A single count supports this clone. The chain recombines TRBV28 with TRBJ2-1; 11 bases are shared with TRBD2. CDR3 length: 14 amino acids. The germline CDR1 and CDR2 sequences are MDHEN and SYDVKM. V lost 10 bases and J lost 4; bases outside the gene matches: 6. In nucleotides, the CDR3 is TGTGCCACCGTACTAGCGGGAGCTTACAATGAGCAGTTCTTC. As protein: CATVLAGAYNEQFF.

The rearrangement uses TRBV14 and TRBJ2-5; D might be TRBD2 (5 bases). The CDR3 runs to 16 residues. V shed 0 bases and J shed 2 bases, with 13 bases lying between them. CDR1 and CDR2 (germline): SGHDN, FVKESK. This CDR3 reads CASSQDLVGSQETQYF. Written as DNA, the CDR3 is TGTGCCAGCAGCCAAGATTTGGTGGGGAGTCAAGAGACCCAGTACTTC.

The chain has TRBV27 and TRBJ2-7; D tentatively fits TRBD1 or TRBD2 (5 bases each). Germline V lookup: CDR1 MNHEY, CDR2 SMNVEV (reference sequence). V lost 4 bases to trimming and J lost 0 bases, with 10 bases between them. The CDR3 spans 14 residues. This chain's CDR3 is CASSYNGASYEQYF. CDR3 in DNA: TGTGCCAGCAGTTATAACGGGGCCTCCTACGAGCAGTACTTC.

The chain joins TRBV7-9 to TRBJ2-1; no reliable D call. This CDR3 has 16 residues. CDR1 SEHNR and CDR2 FQNEAQ come from the germline V gene (reference sequence). Trimming took 2 bases from V and 7 from J, leaving 18 bases between them. The CDR3 coding sequence is TGTGCCAGCAGCTTAATGGCAAGAATATTTGAGAATGAGCAGTTCTTC. Translation: CASSLMARIFENEQFF. The whole variable domain, remainder taken from reference TRBV7-9 and TRBJ2-1, is DTGVSQNPRHKITKRGQNVTFRCDPISEHNRLYWYRQTLGQGPEFLTYFQNEAQLEKSRLLSDRFSAERPKGSFSTLEIQRTEQGDSAMYLCASSLMARIFENEQFFGPGTRLTVL.

The chain couples TRBV4-1 to TRBJ2-7; no firm D call. The CDR3 loop spans 14 amino acids. V lost 2 bases and J lost 6, with 14 bases in between. CDR1 is MGHRA and CDR2 is YSYEKL in the germline V gene. CDR3 region: CASSQLLPGGEQYF. The CDR3 nucleotides are TGCGCCAGCAGCCAACTCCTCCCTGGCGGCGAGCAGTACTTC.

The gene calls are TRBV19 and TRBJ2-7, with D perhaps matching TRBD2 (6 bases). Trimming pared 3 bases from V and 7 bases from J, leaving 10 bases between. This CDR3 spans 12 amino acids. The germline CDR1 and CDR2 sequences are LNHDA and SQIVND (reference sequence). CDR3 residues: CASSIGGEEQYF. CDR3 nucleotide sequence: TGTGCCAGTAGTATTGGAGGGGAAGAGCAGTACTTC. Together with reference TRBV19 and TRBJ2-7, the CDR3 gives the full variable domain: DGGITQSPKYLFRKEGQNVTLSCEQNLNHDAMYWYRQDPGQGLRLIYYSQIVNDFQKGDIAEGYSVSREKKESFPLTVTSAQKNPTAFYLCASSIGGEEQYFGPGTRLTVT.

This clone showed up just once. CDR3 coding DNA: TGTGCCAGCAGTTCCCGCGCAGGTCACAATGAGCAGTTCTTC. Its protein is CASSSRAGHNEQFF. The V and J genes are TRBV27 and TRBJ2-1; D unresolved. V lost 4 bases to trimming and J lost 5 bases, with 12 bases between them. Looked up from germline, CDR1 is MNHEY and CDR2 is SMNVEV (reference sequence). The CDR3 totals 14 residues.

The chain carries TRBV29-1 and TRBJ2-7, with 10 bases matching TRBD2. The CDR3 consists of 16 residues. The trim removed 6 bases at V and 2 bases at J, leaving 13 bases unmatched. Germline CDR1 reads SQVTM; CDR2 reads ANQGSEA. The CDR3 sequence is CSVRSSSSGSAYEQYF. In DNA form, the CDR3 reads TGCAGCGTCCGGAGCTCTTCTAGCGGGAGCGCCTACGAGCAGTACTTC.

The rearrangement uses TRBV11-1 and TRBJ2-1; D is unclear. Germline V gene data show CDR1 as SGHAT and CDR2 as FQDESV (reference sequence). The CDR3 runs to 12 residues. V was cut by 3 bases and J by 5 bases, with 5 bases left in between. The CDR3 DNA reads TGTGCCAGCAGCTTCGGAAACAATGAGCAGTTCTTC. The encoded protein is CASSFGNNEQFF.